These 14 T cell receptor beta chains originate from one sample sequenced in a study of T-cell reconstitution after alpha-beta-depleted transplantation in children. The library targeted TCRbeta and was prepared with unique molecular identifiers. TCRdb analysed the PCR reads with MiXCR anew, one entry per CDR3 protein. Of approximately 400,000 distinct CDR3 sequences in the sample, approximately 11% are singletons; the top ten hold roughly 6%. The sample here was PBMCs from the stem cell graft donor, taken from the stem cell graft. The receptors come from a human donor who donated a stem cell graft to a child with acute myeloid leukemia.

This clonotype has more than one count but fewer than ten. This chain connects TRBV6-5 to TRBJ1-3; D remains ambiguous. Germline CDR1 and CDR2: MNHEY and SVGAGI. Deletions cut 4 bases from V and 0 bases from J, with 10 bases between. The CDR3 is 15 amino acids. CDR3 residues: CASSSMGHSGNTIYF. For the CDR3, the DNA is TGTGCCAGCAGTTCAATGGGCCACTCTGGAAACACCATATATTTT.

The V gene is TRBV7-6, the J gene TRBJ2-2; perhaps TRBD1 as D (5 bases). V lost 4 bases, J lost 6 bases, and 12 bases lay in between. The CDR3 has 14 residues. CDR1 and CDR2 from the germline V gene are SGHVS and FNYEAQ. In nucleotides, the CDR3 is TGTGCCAGCAGCTCACATCAGGGTGCCGGGGAGCTGTTTTTT. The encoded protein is CASSSHQGAGELFF.

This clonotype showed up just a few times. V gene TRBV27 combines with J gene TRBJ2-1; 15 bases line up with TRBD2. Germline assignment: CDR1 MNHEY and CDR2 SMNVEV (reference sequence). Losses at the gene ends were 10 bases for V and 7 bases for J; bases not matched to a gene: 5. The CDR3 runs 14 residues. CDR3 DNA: TGTGCCACCGAGGGGACTAGCGGGAGGAATGAGCAGTTCTTC. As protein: CATEGTSGRNEQFF.

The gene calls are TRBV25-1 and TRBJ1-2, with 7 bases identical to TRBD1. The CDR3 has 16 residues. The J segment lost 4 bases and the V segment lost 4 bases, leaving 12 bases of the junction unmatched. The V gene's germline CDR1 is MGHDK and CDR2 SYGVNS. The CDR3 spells CASSVDRAEALYGYTF. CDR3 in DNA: TGTGCCAGCAGTGTCGACAGGGCCGAAGCCCTCTATGGCTACACCTTC.

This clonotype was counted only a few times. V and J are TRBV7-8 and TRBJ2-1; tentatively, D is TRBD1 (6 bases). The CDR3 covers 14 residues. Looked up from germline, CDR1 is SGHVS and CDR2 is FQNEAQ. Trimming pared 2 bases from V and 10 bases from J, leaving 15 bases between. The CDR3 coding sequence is TGTGCCAGCAGCTTAATGTTACAGGGCAGCGAGCAGTTCTTC. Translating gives CASSLMLQGSEQFF.

The CDR3 region has the DNA TGTGCCAGCAGTTTCCGGACTGGAACCTACGAGCAGTACTTC. Translation: CASSFRTGTYEQYF. The J gene is TRBJ2-7, the V gene TRBV12-3 or TRBV12-4, with D possibly matching TRBD2 (5 bases). V was clipped by 3 bases and J by 2 bases, with 11 bases between them. This CDR3 region has 14 residues.

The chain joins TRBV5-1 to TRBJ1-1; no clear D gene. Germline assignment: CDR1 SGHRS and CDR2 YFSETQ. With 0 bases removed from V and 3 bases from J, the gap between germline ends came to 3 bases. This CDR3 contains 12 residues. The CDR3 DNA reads TGCGCCAGCAGCTTGGCGGACACTGAAGCTTTCTTT. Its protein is CASSLADTEAFF.

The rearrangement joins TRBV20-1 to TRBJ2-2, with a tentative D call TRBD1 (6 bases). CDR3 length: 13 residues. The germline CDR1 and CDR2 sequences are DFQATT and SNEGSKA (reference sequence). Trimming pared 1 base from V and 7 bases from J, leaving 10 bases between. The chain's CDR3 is CSARVSRGGELFF. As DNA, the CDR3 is TGCAGTGCTAGAGTTAGCAGGGGCGGGGAGCTGTTTTTT.

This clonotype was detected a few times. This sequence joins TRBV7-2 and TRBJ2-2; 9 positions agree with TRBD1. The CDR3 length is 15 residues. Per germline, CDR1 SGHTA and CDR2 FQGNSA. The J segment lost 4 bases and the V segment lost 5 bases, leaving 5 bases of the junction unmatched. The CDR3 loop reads CASSPGTGPTGELFF. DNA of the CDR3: TGTGCCAGCAGCCCCGGGACAGGGCCCACCGGGGAGCTGTTTTTT.

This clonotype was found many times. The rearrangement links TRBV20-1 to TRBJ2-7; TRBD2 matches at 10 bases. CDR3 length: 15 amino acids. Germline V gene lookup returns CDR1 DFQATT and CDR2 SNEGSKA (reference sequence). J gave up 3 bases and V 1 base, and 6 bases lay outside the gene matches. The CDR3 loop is CSARALAGVNYEQYF. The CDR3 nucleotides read TGCAGTGCTAGAGCGCTAGCGGGAGTCAACTACGAGCAGTACTTC.

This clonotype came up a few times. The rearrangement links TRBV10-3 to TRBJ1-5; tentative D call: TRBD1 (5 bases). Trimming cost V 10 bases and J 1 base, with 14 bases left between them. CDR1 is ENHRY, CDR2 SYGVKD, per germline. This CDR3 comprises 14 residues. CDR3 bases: TGTGCCACCCGGGACGGAGGGAGCAATCAGCCCCAGCATTTT. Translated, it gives CATRDGGSNQPQHF.

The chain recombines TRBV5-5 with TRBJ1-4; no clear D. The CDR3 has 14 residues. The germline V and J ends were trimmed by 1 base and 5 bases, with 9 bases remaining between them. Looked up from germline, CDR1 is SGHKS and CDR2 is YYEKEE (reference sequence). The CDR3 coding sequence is TGTGCCAGCAGCTTGTTGGGAAAAAATGAAAAACTGTTTTTT. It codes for CASSLLGKNEKLFF. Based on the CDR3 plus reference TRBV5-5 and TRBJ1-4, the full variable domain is DAGVTQSPTHLIKTRGQQVTLRCSPISGHKSVSWYQQVLGQGPQFIFQYYEKEERGRGNFPDRFSARQFPNYSSELNVNALLLGDSALYLCASSLLGKNEKLFFGSGTQLSVL.

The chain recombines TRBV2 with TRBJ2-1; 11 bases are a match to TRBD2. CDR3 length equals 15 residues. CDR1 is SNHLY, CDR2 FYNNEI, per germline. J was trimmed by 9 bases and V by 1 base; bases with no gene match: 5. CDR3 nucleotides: TGTGCCAGCAGTGAAGGGGGACTAGCGGAAGGTGAGCAGTTCTTC. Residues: CASSEGGLAEGEQFF.

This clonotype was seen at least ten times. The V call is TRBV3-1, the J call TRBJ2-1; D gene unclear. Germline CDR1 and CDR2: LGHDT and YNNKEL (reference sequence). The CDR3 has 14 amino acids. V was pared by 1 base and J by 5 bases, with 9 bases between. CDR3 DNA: TGTGCCAGCAGCCAAGTCCTAGGGAACAATGAGCAGTTCTTC. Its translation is CASSQVLGNNEQFF.